The source of this TCR beta chain is a study of cytomegalovirus exposure and HLA in healthy donors. Across the whole study: T cells numbering about 200 million yielded around 120 million unique TCR beta sequences in an earlier analysis.

The PCR was carried out with 60 Vbeta primers and 13 Jbeta primers. The method was immunoSEQ multiplex PCR; TCRdb's version includes in-frame clones alone and lacks a portion of them. Of 150,000 to 200,000 clones in the sample, roughly 87% were seen once. There were likely unrecorded immune exposures, though donors were nominally healthy when sampled. Unmatched junction bases numbered 3, after V lost 5 bases and J lost 1 base. Germline lookup yields CDR1 LGHNA and CDR2 YNFKEQ. The CDR3 contains 14 residues. Study results and limitations: Investigators reported 150 to 200 TCR beta chains as tied to cytomegalovirus. TRBV6-2, TRBV6-3 and some other V segments were excluded as indistinguishable.

There are a few counts of this clone. Its specificity is not known. V and J are TRBV4-2 and TRBJ2-5, with 8 positions matching TRBD1. The source is a girl less than two years old in good health and CMV-seronegative. Sequenced material: PBMCs. CDR3 DNA: TGTGCCAGCAGCTATACAGGGGGCCAAGAGACCCAGTACTTC. It yields the protein CASSYTGGQETQYF.